A selection of T cell receptor beta chains follows, all from one sample in a study of blood T cell repertoires in COVID-19. Measured with immunoSEQ multiplex PCR; TCRdb has only the in-frame clones, and not every one. The table lists more than 400,000 clones, about 90% of them singletons. What was sequenced was PBMCs or T cells enriched from blood (not recorded which). These receptors all come from a man younger than 35 who had recovered from COVID-19. The CDR3 runs from the conserved cysteine through the conserved F or W. A D gene is named only where the DNA matches it firmly. Some rows have no size entry. The others give once, few or many, or a class for an expanded clone.

CDR3aa: CASSRGTSGEQYF; CDR3nt: TGTGCCAGCAGCCGCGGGACTAGCGGCGAGCAGTACTTC; v_gene: TRBV4-2; abundance: .; j_gene: TRBJ2-7; d_gene: TRBD2
CDR3aa: CASSPEQGYEAFF; CDR3nt: TGTGCCAGCTCACCAGAACAGGGGTACGAAGCTTTCTTT; v_gene: TRBV18; abundance: .; j_gene: TRBJ1-1; d_gene: TRBD1
CDR3aa: CASSQGLKAGSSQPQHF; CDR3nt: TGTGCCAGCAGCCAGGGTCTGAAGGCAGGGTCGAGTCAGCCCCAGCATTTT; v_gene: TRBV3-1/TRBV3-2; abundance: .; j_gene: TRBJ1-5; d_gene: .
CDR3aa: CASSSRVAGFKDEQFF; CDR3nt: TGTGCCAGCAGCTCCAGGGTCGCAGGATTTAAGGATGAGCAGTTCTTC; v_gene: TRBV5-4; abundance: .; j_gene: TRBJ2-1; d_gene: .
CDR3aa: CASSAGQETGIYGNTIYF; CDR3nt: TGTGCCAGCAGCGCCGGACAGGAAACAGGTATATACGGAAACACCATATATTTT; v_gene: TRBV7-2; abundance: .; j_gene: TRBJ1-3; d_gene: TRBD1
CDR3aa: CASSLAYRGVPEAFF; CDR3nt: TGTGCCAGCAGCTTAGCGTATCGGGGGGTTCCTGAAGCTTTCTTT; v_gene: TRBV11-2; abundance: once; j_gene: TRBJ1-1; d_gene: .
CDR3aa: CASTTWGTVNTGELFF; CDR3nt: TGTGCCAGCACCACTTGGGGGACAGTTAACACCGGGGAGCTGTTTTTT; v_gene: TRBV28; abundance: .; j_gene: TRBJ2-2; d_gene: TRBD1
CDR3aa: CASSFLVGVIDTQYF; CDR3nt: TGTGCCAGCAGCTTCCTCGTGGGAGTTATAGATACGCAGTATTTT; v_gene: TRBV7-8; abundance: .; j_gene: TRBJ2-3; d_gene: .
CDR3aa: CASSIQGPAGETQYF; CDR3nt: TGTGCCAGTAGTATCCAGGGGCCGGCAGGGGAGACCCAGTACTTC; v_gene: TRBV19; abundance: .; j_gene: TRBJ2-5; d_gene: .
CDR3aa: CASSHYGTEETQYF; CDR3nt: TGCGCCAGCAGCCACTACGGAACAGAAGAGACCCAGTACTTC; v_gene: TRBV4-1; abundance: .; j_gene: TRBJ2-5; d_gene: .
CDR3aa: CASSLSSGDGYTF; CDR3nt: TGCGCCAGCAGCTTGTCTAGCGGGGATGGCTACACCTTC; v_gene: TRBV5-1; abundance: .; j_gene: TRBJ1-2; d_gene: .
CDR3aa: CASSLVGGPGELFF; CDR3nt: TGTGCCAGCAGCTTAGTGGGAGGGCCCGGGGAGCTGTTTTTT; v_gene: TRBV7-2; abundance: once; j_gene: TRBJ2-2; d_gene: TRBD2
CDR3aa: CASKSPRDRHEQYF; CDR3nt: TGTGCCAGCAAGTCCCCCAGGGACAGACACGAGCAGTACTTC; v_gene: TRBV6-5; abundance: once; j_gene: TRBJ2-7; d_gene: TRBD1
CDR3aa: CATSRSGSSYNEQFF; CDR3nt: TGTGCCACCAGCAGGAGCGGGAGCTCCTACAATGAGCAGTTCTTC; v_gene: TRBV15; abundance: .; j_gene: TRBJ2-1; d_gene: TRBD2
CDR3aa: CASSRDRMNTEAFF; CDR3nt: TGTGCCAGCAGCAGGGACAGGATGAACACTGAAGCTTTCTTT; v_gene: TRBV11-1; abundance: .; j_gene: TRBJ1-1; d_gene: TRBD1
CDR3aa: CASSTTTGVNYGYTF; CDR3nt: TGTGCCAGTAGTACCACGACAGGGGTGAACTATGGCTACACCTTC; v_gene: TRBV19; abundance: .; j_gene: TRBJ1-2; d_gene: TRBD1
CDR3aa: CASSLVPGYTEAFF; CDR3nt: TGTGCCAGCAGCTTAGTACCGGGATACACTGAAGCTTTCTTT; v_gene: TRBV7-2; abundance: .; j_gene: TRBJ1-1; d_gene: .
CDR3aa: CASSLAGQGSPGELFF; CDR3nt: TGTGCCAGCAGCTTGGCGGGACAGGGGTCTCCCGGGGAGCTGTTTTTT; v_gene: TRBV5-8; abundance: .; j_gene: TRBJ2-2; d_gene: TRBD1
CDR3aa: CASSSRFVGTSGSSYEQYF; CDR3nt: TGTGCCAGCAGCTCTCGTTTCGTGGGGACTAGCGGGAGCTCCTACGAGCAGTACTTC; v_gene: TRBV7-9; abundance: few; j_gene: TRBJ2-7; d_gene: TRBD2
CDR3aa: CASSKCEKDRRATGELFF; CDR3nt: TGTGCCAGCAGCAAATGCGAAAAGGACAGGCGGGCCACCGGGGAGCTGTTTTTT; v_gene: TRBV21-1; abundance: .; j_gene: TRBJ2-2; d_gene: .
CDR3aa: CASSSAGGRETQYF; CDR3nt: TGTGCCAGCTCCTCAGCGGGAGGGAGAGAGACCCAGTACTTC; v_gene: TRBV25-1; abundance: .; j_gene: TRBJ2-5; d_gene: TRBD2
CDR3aa: CASSPPVTDTQYF; CDR3nt: TGTGCCAGCAGTCCCCCTGTCACAGATACGCAGTATTTT; v_gene: TRBV12-3/TRBV12-4; abundance: .; j_gene: TRBJ2-3; d_gene: .
CDR3aa: CASSQGASQETQYF; CDR3nt: TGTGCCAGCAGCCAAGGGGCCAGTCAAGAGACCCAGTACTTC; v_gene: TRBV3-1/TRBV3-2; abundance: .; j_gene: TRBJ2-5; d_gene: .